This T cell receptor (beta chain) was found in a study of cytomegalovirus exposure and HLA in healthy donors. The study ran its PCR with 60 Vbeta and 13 Jbeta primers. Sequenced by immunoSEQ multiplex PCR; TCRdb stores in-frame clones only, minus some. The repertoire has 150,000 to 160,000 clones, roughly 80% of them found once; the top ten carry less than 10%. For this clone: Its target is unknown.

General observations from the study: The majority of CMV-associated TCR beta chains were reported as apparently HLA-restricted in a later analysis. Cytomegalovirus status, reportedly, was diagnosed with high specificity and sensitivity by the classifier. A later analysis showed HLA-associated TCR beta chains outstripping equally common others in clonal expansion.

The V segment lost 4 bases and the J segment 2 bases; nucleotides outside the gene matches: 6. In germline, CDR1 is SGHTS, CDR2 YDEGEE. CDR3 length: 15 residues. This TCR was sampled from a man aged 30-40 years in good health and CMV-seropositive. The source material was PBMCs. The chain joins TRBV5-8 to TRBJ2-7; 10 positions match TRBD2. CDR3 loop: CASSAGTSVTYEQYF. CDR3 DNA sequence: TGTGCCAGCAGCGCCGGGACTAGCGTTACCTACGAGCAGTACTTC.